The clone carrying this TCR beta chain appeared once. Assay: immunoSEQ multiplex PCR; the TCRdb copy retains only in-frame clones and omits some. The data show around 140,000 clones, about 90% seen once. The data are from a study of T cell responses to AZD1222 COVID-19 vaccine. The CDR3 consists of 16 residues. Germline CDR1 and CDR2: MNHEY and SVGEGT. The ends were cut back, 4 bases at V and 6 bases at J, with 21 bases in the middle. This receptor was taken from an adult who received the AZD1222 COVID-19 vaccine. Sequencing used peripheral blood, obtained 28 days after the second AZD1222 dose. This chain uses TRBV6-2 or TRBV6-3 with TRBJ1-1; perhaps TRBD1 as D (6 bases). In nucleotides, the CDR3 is TGTGCCAGCAGTTGGGGAAAGACAGGCGCGCAGCCTGAAGCTTTCTTT. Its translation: CASSWGKTGAQPEAFF.